This T cell receptor (beta chain) is drawn from a study of T cell responses to AZD1222 COVID-19 vaccine. Background on the study: Second doses at about 4 or about 12 weeks were pooled.

Whole-study findings and limits: An increase in Spike-specific TCR breadth and depth was observed after two AZD1222 doses. Targets within unmutated variant regions were reportedly found for nearly half of spike-specific TCRs. Regions 160-218 and 743-854 held dominance among vaccine-associated CD4 TCRs, which spanned spike.

Only in-frame clones appear in the TCRdb table, and some are missing; sequencing was by immunoSEQ multiplex PCR. Here the sample spans 110,000 or so clones, approximately 85% being singletons. V was clipped by 4 bases and J by 7 bases, with 9 bases between them. This CDR3 contains 11 residues. The V gene's germline CDR1 is SQVTM and CDR2 ANQGSEA. With regard to this clone: Its antigen remains unknown.

The rearrangement uses TRBV29-1 and TRBJ2-3; no firm D call. The specimen comprised peripheral blood, sampled on day 0 of AZD1222 vaccination. The receptor's source is an adult in good health. The CDR3 loop is CSVGRANTQYF. CDR3 nucleotide sequence: TGCAGCGTTGGTCGGGCGAATACGCAGTATTTT.